This entry features one T cell receptor beta chain sequence. Per the authors' pipeline: It was from reference gene primer amplification that nucleated cell counts were estimated. This table comes from immunoSEQ multiplex PCR, and its TCRdb copy is limited to in-frame clones, with some not included. That table furnishes V, J and clone size, whereas the DNA furnished D and trimming. The table shows 30,000 to 35,000 clones, with about 93% occurring only once. This sample was included in a study of blood T cell repertoires in COVID-19. Study at large: Italy, Spain and the United States were the sources of the convalescent and acute COVID-19 samples.

Trimming removed 2 bases from V and 3 bases from J; junction bases left unmatched: 2. CDR3 length: 14 amino acids. Germline V gene data show CDR1 as SGHRS and CDR2 as YFSETQ. The sequencing input was peripheral blood. The chain links TRBV5-1 to TRBJ1-1, with 9 bases lining up with TRBD1. The TCR comes from a human donor in a cohort sampled during active COVID-19. The CDR3 protein is CASSFGQGHTEAFF. In DNA, the CDR3 is TGCGCCAGCAGCTTCGGACAGGGGCACACTGAAGCTTTCTTT.